This T cell receptor beta chain was observed in a study of cytomegalovirus exposure and HLA in healthy donors. For the study at large: A data release that came early held approximately 85 million unique TCRs from HLA-typed donors.

Study-level points and caveats: In presence/absence analyses, roughly uniform sequencing depth across donors was assumed. A later examination showed that TCR association rates differed by HLA locus, with DRB1 most and HLA-C fewest.

Germline trimming cut 3 bases from V and 5 bases from J; bases unmatched to any gene: 3. Germline V CDR1 and CDR2: SGHNT, YENEEA. This CDR3 has 14 amino acids. Primers included in the PCR were 60 Vbeta and 13 Jbeta primers. Sequencing used immunoSEQ multiplex PCR; TCRdb keeps in-frame clones, though not all of them. The sample yields fewer than 120,000 clones, roughly 84% seen once. Notes on this clone: Its cognate antigen is unknown.

The chain recombines TRBV11-3 with TRBJ2-1, with 8 nucleotides matching TRBD2. The TCR sequence derives from a man aged 30 to 45 in good health and CMV-seropositive. The sample taken for sequencing was PBMCs. The CDR3 region has the DNA TGTGCCAGCAGCTTCCGGGGGGGAGACAATGAGCAGTTCTTC. Its translation is CASSFRGGDNEQFF.